Listed below are T cell receptor beta chains from one sample, sequenced in a study of T cells after yellow fever vaccination. TCRdb independently ran MiXCR on the 5' RACE reads; one entry per CDR3 protein. Among under 550,000 distinct CDR3 sequences listed, 21% were seen once. Sequences were derived from PBMCs, sampled 21 days after the first yellow fever vaccination. Receptors were obtained from a man between 18 and 29 years old who received the YFV17D yellow fever vaccine. CDR3s include the opening cysteine and the closing phenylalanine or tryptophan. Fields, in order: V gene, J gene, CDR3 protein.

TRBV5-4	TRBJ2-3	CASSLRLAGGTTDTQYF
TRBV18	TRBJ2-3	CASSPNSGGADTQYF
TRBV5-4	TRBJ2-3	CASSKGGTDTQYF
TRBV27	TRBJ2-2	CASSLLGRAGAGELFF
TRBV9	TRBJ2-3	CASSVATFTDTQYF
TRBV5-4	TRBJ2-5	CASSFSSGRQETQYF
TRBV6-5	TRBJ2-2	CASSYSTARDTGELFF
TRBV11-1	TRBJ2-2	CASSFAGDSFANTGELFF
TRBV27	TRBJ1-2	CASAPRSPFRGYTF
TRBV6-2/TRBV6-3	TRBJ2-3	CASSRFTDTQYF